This entry lists 21 T cell receptor beta chains sequenced from one sample in a study of vaccination effects on CD4 cells after COVID-19. Prior to sequencing, the ViraFEST assay stimulated PBMC with viral peptide pools, which expanded the antigen-specific CD4+ T cells. Following 10 days of culture, CD4+ T cells were isolated. Either the BNT162b2 or mRNA-1273 vaccine was given to participants in two doses. Using immunoSEQ multiplex PCR, the repertoire was profiled, and TCRdb retains in-frame clones only, with some absent. The sample has 24,000 or so clones, 70% to 80% seen once. Their antigens are not known. The sample consisted of CD4+ T cells from PBMCs cultured with HCoV-229E spike peptides, taken after COVID-19 vaccination. Every receptor here comes from a human donor who received a COVID-19 vaccine.

The rearrangement links TRBV3-1 (or the pseudogene TRBV3-2) to TRBJ2-7, with 12 bases lining up with TRBD2. The CDR3 is made up of 18 amino acids. Germline values: CDR1 LGHDT, CDR2 YNNKEL (reference sequence). J gave up 4 bases and V 0 bases, and 10 bases lay outside the gene matches. The DNA of the CDR3 is TGTGCCAGCAGCCAAGACTTATGGCTAGCGGGGGGGCCTTACGAGCAGTACTTC. Its translation is CASSQDLWLAGGPYEQYF.

V gene TRBV6-5 combines with J gene TRBJ1-5, with D perhaps matching TRBD1 (5 bases). V was clipped by 6 bases and J by 11 bases, with 20 bases between them. Per germline, CDR1 MNHEY and CDR2 SVGAGI. This CDR3 has 14 amino acids. Here the CDR3 DNA reads TGTGCCAGCAGACCCGGGGCCCTACGCCATGCCCAGCATTTT. It is translated as CASRPGALRHAQHF.

This clone was recorded once. The chain couples TRBV2 to TRBJ1-3; 8 bases align to TRBD1. V shed 5 bases and J 4 bases; nucleotides not matched to a gene: 4. In germline, CDR1 is SNHLY, CDR2 FYNNEI. There are 14 residues in the CDR3. CDR3 region: CASSQDRVGNTIYF. In nucleotides, the CDR3 is TGTGCCAGCAGTCAGGACAGGGTGGGAAACACCATATATTTT.

The chain links TRBV11-3 to TRBJ2-7, with D perhaps being TRBD1 or TRBD2 (6 bases each). There are 12 residues in the CDR3. V was clipped by 5 bases and J by 7 bases, with 12 bases between them. Per germline, CDR1 SGHNT and CDR2 YENEEA. CDR3 DNA: TGTGCCAGCAGCACGGGGGCGGGGGAGCAGTACTTC. Protein product: CASSTGAGEQYF.

This chain joins TRBV5-8 and TRBJ1-2; D not certain. V lost 6 bases, J lost 0 bases, and 9 bases lay in between. CDR1 is SGHTS and CDR2 is YDEGEE in the germline V gene. This CDR3 is built from 13 residues. Written as DNA, the CDR3 is TGTGCCAGCATCCAGTACGCTAACTATGGCTACACCTTC. Its translation: CASIQYANYGYTF.

This clone was seen more than once but under ten times. V usage is TRBV14 and J usage is TRBJ1-2, with 8 nucleotides matching TRBD1. Germline CDR1 reads SGHDN; CDR2 reads FVKESK. The trim removed 4 bases at V and 0 bases at J, leaving 10 bases unmatched. The CDR3 consists of 17 residues. The CDR3 reads CASSPTAMTGANYGYTF. As DNA, the CDR3 is TGTGCCAGCAGCCCAACCGCGATGACAGGGGCTAACTATGGCTACACCTTC.

The chain joins TRBV25-1 to TRBJ2-2; no clear D gene. The CDR3 is 14 amino acids. Germline CDR1 MGHDK, CDR2 SYGVNS. Trimming took 1 base from V and 0 from J, leaving 3 bases between them. The CDR3 nucleotides read TGTGCCAGCAGTGAATGGGCGAACACCGGGGAGCTGTTTTTT. The encoded protein is CASSEWANTGELFF.

Here the CDR3 reads CASSSFTGHEQFF. The CDR3 DNA sequence: TGTGCCAGCAGTTCCTTCACAGGTCATGAGCAGTTCTTC. The rearrangement uses TRBV6-1 and TRBJ2-1; a weak D match, TRBD1 (5 bases). Germline V gives CDR1 MNHNS, CDR2 SASEGT. V gave up 5 bases and J gave up 8 bases, with 13 bases separating them. There are 13 residues in the CDR3.

This chain joins TRBV19 and TRBJ1-2, with D tentatively TRBD1 (6 bases). The CDR3 contains 13 residues. V was trimmed by 6 bases and J by 6 bases, leaving 14 bases between them. Germline-derived CDR1 and CDR2 are LNHDA and SQIVND (reference sequence). The CDR3 spells CASRVQGPNGYTF. As DNA, the CDR3 is TGTGCCAGTAGGGTACAGGGACCTAATGGCTACACCTTC.

This chain connects TRBV30 to TRBJ2-3, with 7 bases aligning to TRBD2. V was pared by 3 bases and J by 5 bases, with 8 bases of the junction left unmatched. Germline V gives CDR1 GTSNPN, CDR2 SVGIG (reference sequence). This CDR3 is built from 14 residues. In nucleotides, the CDR3 is TGTGCCTGGAGGACAACTAGCGAAGTAGATACGCAGTATTTT. Translating it yields CAWRTTSEVDTQYF.

The chain uses TRBV11-2 and TRBJ2-2, with a tentative D call TRBD2 (6 bases). Germline V gene sequence: CDR1 SGHAT, CDR2 FQNNGV. V dropped 6 bases and J dropped 5 bases, with 16 bases sitting between them. The CDR3 loop spans 15 amino acids. The CDR3 region is CASREFLAVTGELFF. DNA of the CDR3: TGTGCCAGCAGAGAATTTTTAGCGGTGACCGGGGAGCTGTTTTTT.

The chain is built from TRBV27 and TRBJ2-1; 10 bases align to TRBD2. The CDR3 sequence is 16 residues long. The trim removed 4 bases at V and 6 bases at J, leaving 9 bases unmatched. Germline loops: CDR1 MNHEY, CDR2 SMNVEV (reference sequence). The CDR3 DNA reads TGTGCCAGCAGTTCCCCGAGCGGGAGGGCGGTCAATGAGCAGTTCTTC. Protein: CASSSPSGRAVNEQFF.

The table lists this clone with a few counts. The chain recombines TRBV12-3 or TRBV12-4 with TRBJ1-4; D unresolved. This CDR3 contains 13 residues. V was cut by 3 bases and J by 5 bases, with 7 bases left in between. CDR3 bases: TGTGCCAGCAGTTTGGTTCCGAATGAAAAACTGTTTTTT. It encodes CASSLVPNEKLFF.

The chain combines TRBV5-6 with TRBJ1-5; unclear D gene. Between the trimmed V and J ends, which lost 0 bases and 0 bases, there was a span of 4 bases. The CDR3 extends over 14 amino acids. The V gene's germline CDR1 is SGHDT and CDR2 YYEEEE. The CDR3 sequence: CASSLEYSNQPQHF. CDR3 DNA sequence: TGTGCCAGCAGCTTGGAGTATAGCAATCAGCCCCAGCATTTT.

The chain has TRBV5-1 and TRBJ1-6; D is unclear. CDR3 length: 17 amino acids. The V gene's germline CDR1 is SGHRS and CDR2 YFSETQ. Trimming took 2 bases from V and 6 from J, leaving 18 bases between them. Written as DNA, the CDR3 is TGCGCCAGCAGCTTTGATGGAGGGATGGCCAGTAATTCACCCCTCCACTTT. Encoded protein: CASSFDGGMASNSPLHF.

V usage is TRBV3-1 (or the pseudogene TRBV3-2) and J usage is TRBJ2-7, with 7 bases identical to TRBD2. Losses at the gene ends were 4 bases for V and 6 bases for J; bases not matched to a gene: 18. The length of the CDR3 is 17 residues. Looked up from germline, CDR1 is LGHDT and CDR2 is YNNKEL (reference sequence). CDR3 DNA: TGTGCCAGCAGCCGATCACCCGGTGGGCGGGAGATTCGCGAGCAGTACTTC. Residues: CASSRSPGGREIREQYF.

The chain carries TRBV19 and TRBJ1-5; 10 bases map to TRBD1. This CDR3 is built from 17 residues. V gave up 6 bases and J gave up 1 base; unmatched junction bases: 9. Germline assignment: CDR1 LNHDA and CDR2 SQIVND (reference sequence). CDR3 sequence reads: CASSLGQGVVSNQPQHF. DNA for the CDR3: TGTGCCAGTAGCCTTGGACAGGGGGTTGTAAGCAATCAGCCCCAGCATTTT. Drawing the rest from reference TRBV19 and TRBJ1-5, the complete variable domain is DGGITQSPKYLFRKEGQNVTLSCEQNLNHDAMYWYRQDPGQGLRLIYYSQIVNDFQKGDIAEGYSVSREKKESFPLTVTSAQKNPTAFYLCASSLGQGVVSNQPQHFGDGTRLSIL.

The chain has TRBV6-1 and TRBJ1-6, with D unresolved. Trimming removed 2 bases from V and 6 bases from J, with 11 bases in between. CDR1 and CDR2 from the germline V gene are MNHNS and SASEGT. This CDR3 contains 15 residues. CDR3 in DNA: TGTGCCAGCAGTGAACGCGGCAGGTTTAATTCACCCCTCCACTTT. This translates into CASSERGRFNSPLHF.

The sample holds a few counts of this clone. The chain is built from TRBV18 and TRBJ2-7; D is possibly TRBD2 (5 bases). Per germline, CDR1 KGHSH and CDR2 LQKENI. The ends were cut back, 3 bases at V and 3 bases at J, with 15 bases in the middle. This CDR3 spans 15 amino acids. The CDR3 sequence: CASSPSGRANYEQYF. The CDR3 DNA sequence: TGTGCCAGCTCACCCTCCGGGCGGGCTAACTACGAGCAGTACTTC.

This clone has a handful of counts. This CDR3 is CASSVDGNTEAFF. CDR3 coding DNA: TGCGCCAGCAGCGTCGACGGAAACACTGAAGCTTTCTTT. The chain recombines TRBV5-1 with TRBJ1-1, with D unresolved. Germline CDR1 reads SGHRS; CDR2 reads YFSETQ. There are 13 residues in the CDR3. The V end lost 4 bases, the J end lost 2 bases, and 9 bases lay between the germline ends.

This clone occurred a few times. The chain has TRBV19 and TRBJ2-5; D might be TRBD2 (6 bases). The CDR3 runs to 15 residues. Trimming removed 3 bases at V and 3 bases at J, with 14 bases between. From germline, CDR1 is LNHDA and CDR2 SQIVND (reference sequence). The CDR3: CASSINWAGKETQYF. The CDR3 nucleotides are TGTGCCAGTAGTATCAATTGGGCGGGGAAAGAGACCCAGTACTTC.